A selection of T cell receptor beta chains follows, all from one sample in a study of blood T cell repertoires in COVID-19. Produced via immunoSEQ multiplex PCR; TCRdb's table is partial and in-frame only. The sample carries around 220,000 clones, roughly four fifths recorded once. Sequencing used peripheral blood. These receptors were obtained from an elderly woman with COVID-19, enrolled during active disease. Each CDR3 is given with its conserved first and last residue. D genes are given only for firm matches. Clone size is shown for a subset of rows, as once, few, many or a class of expanded clone.

V	D	size	J	DNA	CDR3
TRBV7-9	.	once	TRBJ2-6	TGTGCCAGCGGTAGTCCCTCTGGGGCCAACGTCCTGACTTTC	CASGSPSGANVLTF
TRBV6-5	TRBD2	.	TRBJ2-7	TGTGCCAGCCAATCCCTAGCGGGACCCTACGAGCAGTACTTC	CASQSLAGPYEQYF
TRBV11-2	.	.	TRBJ1-6	TGTGCCAGCAGCATACAGTCGGGGAATTCACCCCTCCACTTT	CASSIQSGNSPLHF
TRBV15	.	.	TRBJ2-1	TGTGCCACCAGCAGAAGCAGGCGGGAAAATAAGGATGAGCAGTTCTTC	CATSRSRRENKDEQFF
TRBV28	.	.	TRBJ1-2	TGTGCCAGCAGTTTACCTACCCTTGTGCATGGCTACACCTTC	CASSLPTLVHGYTF
TRBV18	TRBD1	.	TRBJ1-3	TGTGCCAGCTCACCAAGGGACAGCGAGAACTCTGGAAACACCATATATTTT	CASSPRDSENSGNTIYF
TRBV5-1	.	.	TRBJ1-1	TGCGCCAGCTCCCAGAACACTGAAGCTTTCTTT	CASSQNTEAFF
TRBV7-2	.	once	TRBJ1-3	TGTGCCAGCAGCTTAGATCGTTCCTCCAACACCATATATTTT	CASSLDRSSNTIYF
TRBV6-1	TRBD2	once	TRBJ2-5	TGTGCCAGCAGTGTATTAGCGGGGGGGCCGGAGGAGACCCAGTACTTC	CASSVLAGGPEETQYF
TRBV18	TRBD1	once	TRBJ2-3	TGTGCCAGCTCACCAGGGACAGGCCCCGTGAATACGCAGTATTTT	CASSPGTGPVNTQYF
TRBV15	.	.	TRBJ1-5	TGTGCCACCAGCAGAGTAGGGAGGGACCAGCCCCAGCATTTT	CATSRVGRDQPQHF
TRBV6-6	.	.	TRBJ1-2	TGTGCCAGCAGTTACGGAGGGACTGGAGGAGGCTACACCTTC	CASSYGGTGGGYTF
TRBV7-3	TRBD1	.	TRBJ1-6	TGTGCCAGCAGCTTAAGGGGACAGGGGGCATCACCCCTCCACTTT	CASSLRGQGASPLHF
TRBV24-1	TRBD1	.	TRBJ1-5	TGTGCCACCAGTGACCGGGGACAGGGGGCAGGTCAGCCCCAGCATTTT	CATSDRGQGAGQPQHF
TRBV5-1	TRBD1	.	TRBJ1-3	TGCGCCAGCAGCTCGGGGACAGTCAGCTCTGGAAACACCATATATTTT	CASSSGTVSSGNTIYF
TRBV6-5	.	once	TRBJ2-1	TGTGCCAGCAGTTTCGACAGCTACAATGAGCAGTTCTTC	CASSFDSYNEQFF
TRBV5-1	.	few	TRBJ2-3	TGCGCCAGCAGACTGACTGGAAGCACAGATACGCAGTATTTT	CASRLTGSTDTQYF
TRBV5-1	.	.	TRBJ2-5	TGCGCCAGCAGCTTGATCGGGGGGCCAGAGACCCAGTACTTC	CASSLIGGPETQYF
TRBV5-1	TRBD2	.	TRBJ2-1	TGCGCCAGCAGCCAGGGAATGGCGGGACTAGGTCCAGATGAGCAGTTCTTC	CASSQGMAGLGPDEQFF
TRBV12-5	TRBD1	few	TRBJ1-4	TGTGCTAGTGGTCTCGACAGGGTTCAAAGCGAAAAACTGTTTTTT	CASGLDRVQSEKLFF
TRBV16	.	.	TRBJ1-2	TGTGCCAGCAGCCAATCTGGCGGCAGCCTTAACTATGGCTACACCTTC	CASSQSGGSLNYGYTF
TRBV12-3/TRBV12-4	.	.	TRBJ2-3	TGTGCCAGCAGTTTAGGGGGCGGTACGCAGTATTTT	CASSLGGGTQYF
TRBV5-1	TRBD2	.	TRBJ2-3	TGCGCCAGCAGCACGAGGACTAGCGGGATAGGAGGCACAGATACGCAGTATTTT	CASSTRTSGIGGTDTQYF
TRBV15	TRBD1	.	TRBJ2-7	TGTGCCACCAGCAGAGATATCCGGGACAGGGGATCGAGGGAGCAGTACTTC	CATSRDIRDRGSREQYF
TRBV27	.	.	TRBJ2-2	TGTGCCAGCAGTTTAACTTTCACCGGGGAGCTGTTTTTT	CASSLTFTGELFF
TRBV27	TRBD1	.	TRBJ1-1	TGTGCCAGCAGTTTATCGGGGACAGTGAACACTGAAGCTTTCTTT	CASSLSGTVNTEAFF
TRBV7-2	TRBD2	.	TRBJ2-1	TGTGCCAGCAGCTCCCAGCGGGACTCCTACAATGAGCAGTTCTTC	CASSSQRDSYNEQFF